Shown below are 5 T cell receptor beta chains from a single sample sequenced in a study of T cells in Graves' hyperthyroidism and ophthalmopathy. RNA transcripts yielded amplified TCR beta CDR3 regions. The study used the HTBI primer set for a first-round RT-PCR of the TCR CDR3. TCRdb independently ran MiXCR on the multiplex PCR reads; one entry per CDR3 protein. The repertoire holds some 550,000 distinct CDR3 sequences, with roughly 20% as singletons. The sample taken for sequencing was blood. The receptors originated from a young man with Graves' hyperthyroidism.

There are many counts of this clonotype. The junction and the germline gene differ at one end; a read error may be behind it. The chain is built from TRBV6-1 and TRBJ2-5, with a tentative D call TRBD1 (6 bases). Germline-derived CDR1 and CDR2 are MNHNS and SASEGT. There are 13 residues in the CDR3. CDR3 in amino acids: CASSSGGQQTQYF. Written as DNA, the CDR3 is TGTGCCAGCAGTAGTGGGGGCCAACAGACCCAGTACTTC.

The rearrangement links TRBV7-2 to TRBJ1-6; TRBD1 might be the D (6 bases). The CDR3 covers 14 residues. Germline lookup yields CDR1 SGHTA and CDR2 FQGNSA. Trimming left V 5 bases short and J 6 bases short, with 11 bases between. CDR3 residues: CASSRTALNSPLHF. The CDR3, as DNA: TGTGCCAGCAGCCGGACAGCCCTTAATTCACCCCTCCACTTT.

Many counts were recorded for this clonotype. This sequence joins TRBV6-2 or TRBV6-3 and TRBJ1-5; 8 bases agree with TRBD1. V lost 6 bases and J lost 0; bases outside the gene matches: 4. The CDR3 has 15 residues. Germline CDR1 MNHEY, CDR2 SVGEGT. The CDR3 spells CASSKQGGSNQPQHF. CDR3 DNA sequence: TGTGCCAGCAGCAAACAGGGGGGTAGCAATCAGCCCCAGCATTTT.

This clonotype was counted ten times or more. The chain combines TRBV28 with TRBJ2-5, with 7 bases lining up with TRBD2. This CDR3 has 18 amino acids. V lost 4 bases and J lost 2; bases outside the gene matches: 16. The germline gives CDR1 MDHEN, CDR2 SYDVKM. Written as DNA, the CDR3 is TGTGCCAGCAGTTCTACAATGTTGACTAGCTGGGGGCAAGAGACCCAGTACTTC. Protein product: CASSSTMLTSWGQETQYF.

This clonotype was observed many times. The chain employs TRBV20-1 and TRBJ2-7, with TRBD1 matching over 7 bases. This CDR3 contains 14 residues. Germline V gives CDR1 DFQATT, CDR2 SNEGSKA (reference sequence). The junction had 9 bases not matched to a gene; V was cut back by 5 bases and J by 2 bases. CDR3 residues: CSASIRGFAYEQYF. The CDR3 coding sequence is TGCAGTGCTTCAATCAGGGGGTTCGCCTACGAGCAGTACTTC.